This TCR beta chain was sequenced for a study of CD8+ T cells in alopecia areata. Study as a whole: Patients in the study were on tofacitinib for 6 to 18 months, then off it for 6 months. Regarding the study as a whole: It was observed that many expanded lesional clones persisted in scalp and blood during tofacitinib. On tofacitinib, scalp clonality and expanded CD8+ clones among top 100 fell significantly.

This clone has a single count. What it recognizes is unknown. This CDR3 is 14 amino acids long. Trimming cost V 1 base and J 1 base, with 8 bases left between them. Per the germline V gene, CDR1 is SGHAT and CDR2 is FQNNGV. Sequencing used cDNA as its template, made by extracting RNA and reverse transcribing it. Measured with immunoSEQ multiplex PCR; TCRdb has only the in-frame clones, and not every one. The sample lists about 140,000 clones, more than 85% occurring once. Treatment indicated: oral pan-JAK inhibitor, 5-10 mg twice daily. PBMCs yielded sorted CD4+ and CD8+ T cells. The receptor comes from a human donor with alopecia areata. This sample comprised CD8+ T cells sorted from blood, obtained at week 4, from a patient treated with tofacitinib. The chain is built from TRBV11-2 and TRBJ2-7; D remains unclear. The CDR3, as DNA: TGTGCCAGCAGCTTAGGGACGGTTTCCTACGAGCAGTACTTC. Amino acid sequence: CASSLGTVSYEQYF.